The sequence of this T cell receptor beta chain was determined in a study of blood T cell repertoires in COVID-19 (dated by TCRdb to about 2020). In terms of the full investigation: The collaborator samples originated in the United States, Italy and Spain and spanned the acute and convalescent phases of COVID-19. The prospective study material was composed of cDNA or gDNA derived from T cells, B-cell-depleted T cells, or PBMCs. The dataset comprised deeply sampled blood TCRbeta repertoires from subjects exposed to, actively infected with, or recovered from COVID-19. The repertoires were made available in a free public database intended to serve as a resource for research on the immune response to SARS-CoV-2. The samples were drawn from two sources: the first 160 participants of the ongoing ImmuneRACE study, and 950 to 1,500 subjects contributed by 6 global collaborators. The sample metadata nearly always contained a de-identified subject ID, COVID-19 status, age in years and sex. Where HLA class I and class II types were available, the types were taken from metadata supplied by the sample provider, not from assay-based typing. Study-level results and caveats: The quantity of clinical and demographic metadata differed by source and by participant and was supplied without curation.

Relative to germline, V is 5 bases shorter and J is 5 bases shorter, with 16 bases between their ends. The germline V gene (reference sequence) gives CDR1 as LNHNV and CDR2 as YYDKDF. The CDR3 sequence holds 15 residues, the cysteine and phenylalanine included. Solely the CDR3 DNA is kept, with 45 bases framed from the first base. TCRbeta CDR3 regions were amplified from genomic DNA by means of the immunoSEQ Assay, a bias-controlled multiplex PCR. Turning to the authors' computational methods: Nucleated cell counts per sample were estimated from amplification of reference gene primers within the assay. Sequence reads were collapsed and filtered to measure the absolute abundance of every unique TCRbeta CDR3 rearrangement. For each sample, productive Simpson clonality was calculated as the square root of Simpson's diversity index over productive rearrangements. As stored in TCRdb, this immuneACCESS dataset retains in-frame rearrangements with V and J assigned. A fraction of the clones does not appear; measured against another copy, unresolved V genes explain less than half of the discrepancy, and the remainder lacks a known reason. D and trimming come from the DNA, and the V and J calls and clone size come from that table. Here the sample has some 340,000 clones; 90% occur a single time. The ten biggest clones cover around 4.2% of the sample.

Participants in the prospective study were aged roughly 18 to 100 years, lived in more than 20 United States geographic areas, and enrolled through a virtual design. In the prospective study, cohorts were assigned on the basis of participant-reported clinical history obtained from a screening survey and a study questionnaire. Exposed participants were defined as having been in contact with someone with a PCR-confirmed or clinician-diagnosed COVID-19 case within 2 weeks of study entry. In the prospective study, whole blood, serum and a nasopharyngeal or oropharyngeal swab were collected from each participant by mobile phlebotomists. Prospective study participants could optionally give additional blood draws and questionnaires over a roughly 2-month period. Blood samples from the prospective study were shipped frozen or at room temperature prior to DNA extraction. Comments on this clone: Its recognized antigen is unknown. Base qualities are not provided; no much larger clone lies one nucleotide away.

The sequence came from a woman aged 30 to 39 who had been exposed to COVID-19. Sequenced input: PBMCs or T cells enriched from blood (not recorded which). In this chain, TRBV15 is recombined with TRBJ1-3, and TRBD1 may be the D gene, going by 5 matching bases. In nucleotide form, the sequence is TGTGCCACCAGCCCCCGGGGGACCCGGAGAAACACCATATATTTT. This gives the protein CATSPRGTRRNTIYF.